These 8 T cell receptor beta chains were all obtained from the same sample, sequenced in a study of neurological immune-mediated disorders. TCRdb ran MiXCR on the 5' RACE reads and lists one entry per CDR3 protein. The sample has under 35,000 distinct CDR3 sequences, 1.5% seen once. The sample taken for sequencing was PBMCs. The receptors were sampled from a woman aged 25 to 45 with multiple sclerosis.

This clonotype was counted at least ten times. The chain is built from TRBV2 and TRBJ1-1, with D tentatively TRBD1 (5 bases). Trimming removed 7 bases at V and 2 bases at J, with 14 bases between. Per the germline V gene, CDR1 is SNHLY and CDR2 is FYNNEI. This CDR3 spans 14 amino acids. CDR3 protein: CASTKGRTNTEAFF. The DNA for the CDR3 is TGTGCCAGCACCAAGGGACGGACTAACACTGAAGCTTTCTTT.

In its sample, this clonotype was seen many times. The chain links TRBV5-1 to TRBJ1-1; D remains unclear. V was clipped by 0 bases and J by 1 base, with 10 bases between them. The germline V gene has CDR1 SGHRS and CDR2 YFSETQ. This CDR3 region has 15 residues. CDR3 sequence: CASSLATEKNTEAFF. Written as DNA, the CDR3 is TGCGCCAGCAGCTTGGCCACGGAGAAGAACACTGAAGCTTTCTTT.

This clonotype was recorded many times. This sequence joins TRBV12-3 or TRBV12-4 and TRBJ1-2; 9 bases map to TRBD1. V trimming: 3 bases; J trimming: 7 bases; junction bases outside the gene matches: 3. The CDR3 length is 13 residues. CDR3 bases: TGTGCCAGCAGTTTGGGACAGGGACTTGGCTACACCTTC. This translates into CASSLGQGLGYTF.

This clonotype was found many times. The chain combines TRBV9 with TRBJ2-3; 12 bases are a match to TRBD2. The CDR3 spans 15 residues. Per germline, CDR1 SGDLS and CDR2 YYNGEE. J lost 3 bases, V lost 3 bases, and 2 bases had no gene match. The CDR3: CASSALAGGTDTQYF. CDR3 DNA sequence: TGTGCCAGCAGCGCCCTAGCGGGGGGGACAGATACGCAGTATTTT.

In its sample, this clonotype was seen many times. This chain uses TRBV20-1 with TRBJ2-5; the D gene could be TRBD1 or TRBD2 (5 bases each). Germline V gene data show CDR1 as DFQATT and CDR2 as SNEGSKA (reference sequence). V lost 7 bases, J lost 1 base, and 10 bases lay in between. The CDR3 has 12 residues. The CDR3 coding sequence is TGCAGTGTGGGGGACCTCCAAGAGACCCAGTACTTC. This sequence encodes CSVGDLQETQYF.

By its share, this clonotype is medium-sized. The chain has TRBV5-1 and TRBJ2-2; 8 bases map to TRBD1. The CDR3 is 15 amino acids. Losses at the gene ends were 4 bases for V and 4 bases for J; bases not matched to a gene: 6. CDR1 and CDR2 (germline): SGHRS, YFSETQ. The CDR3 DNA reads TGCGCCAGCAGCCCGGACAGGGCGCGCACCGGGGAGCTGTTTTTT. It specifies CASSPDRARTGELFF.

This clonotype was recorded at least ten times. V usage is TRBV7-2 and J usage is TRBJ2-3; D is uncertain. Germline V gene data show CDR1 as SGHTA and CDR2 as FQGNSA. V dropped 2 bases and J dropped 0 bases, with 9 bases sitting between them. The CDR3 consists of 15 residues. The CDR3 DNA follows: TGTGCCAGCAGCTTACAACGGGCAAGCACAGATACGCAGTATTTT. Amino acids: CASSLQRASTDTQYF.

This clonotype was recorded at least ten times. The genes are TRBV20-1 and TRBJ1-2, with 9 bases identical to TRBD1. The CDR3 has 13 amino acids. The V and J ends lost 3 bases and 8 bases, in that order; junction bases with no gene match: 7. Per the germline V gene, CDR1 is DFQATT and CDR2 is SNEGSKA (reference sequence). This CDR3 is CSASAGTGKGYTF. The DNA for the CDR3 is TGCAGTGCTAGTGCAGGGACAGGGAAAGGCTACACCTTC.